This TCR beta chain was sequenced in a study of blood T cell repertoires in COVID-19. Study summary: Researchers got acute and convalescent COVID-19 samples from the United States, Italy and Spain. Sources were T cells, B-cell-depleted T cells, or PBMCs; the material itself was cDNA or gDNA.

Between the trimmed V and J ends, which lost 3 bases and 1 base, there was a span of 12 bases. Germline V gene data show CDR1 as MDHEN and CDR2 as SYDVKM. The CDR3 is 15 amino acids. In the source study's methods: Scientists estimated how many nucleated cells there were by amplifying reference gene primers. Using immunoSEQ multiplex PCR, the repertoire was profiled, and TCRdb retains in-frame clones only, with some absent. Clone size and the V and J calls come from that table; the DNA yielded D and trimming. The repertoire holds 200,000 to 300,000 clones, with about 91% as singletons. V is TRBV28 and J is TRBJ1-1; maybe TRBD1 (5 bases). The specimen sequenced was peripheral blood. The sequence was collected from an older man with acute or convalescent COVID-19. In DNA form, the CDR3 reads TGTGCCAGCAGTTTGGTCGGACATTCGAACACTGAAGCTTTCTTT. Amino acid sequence: CASSLVGHSNTEAFF. The complete variable domain, with remaining parts taken from reference TRBV28 and TRBJ1-1, reads DVKVTQSSRYLVKRTGEKVFLECVQDMDHENMFWYRQDPGLGLRLIYFSYDVKMKEKGDIPEGYSVSREKKERFSLILESASTNQTSMYLCASSLVGHSNTEAFFGQGTRLTVV.